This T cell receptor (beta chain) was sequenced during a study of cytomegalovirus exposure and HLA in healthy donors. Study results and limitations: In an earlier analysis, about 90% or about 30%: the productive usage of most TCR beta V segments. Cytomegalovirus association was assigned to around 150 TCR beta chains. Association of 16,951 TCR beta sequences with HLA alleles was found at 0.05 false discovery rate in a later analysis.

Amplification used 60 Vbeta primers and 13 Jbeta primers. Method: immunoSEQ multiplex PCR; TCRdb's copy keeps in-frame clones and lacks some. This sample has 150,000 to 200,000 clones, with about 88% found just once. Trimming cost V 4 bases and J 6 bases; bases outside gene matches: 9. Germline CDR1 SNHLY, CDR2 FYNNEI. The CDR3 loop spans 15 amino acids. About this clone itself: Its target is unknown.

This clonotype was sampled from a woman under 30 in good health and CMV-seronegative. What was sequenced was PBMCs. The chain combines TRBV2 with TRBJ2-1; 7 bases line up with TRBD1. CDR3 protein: CASSAPVTGLNEQFF. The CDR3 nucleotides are TGTGCCAGCAGTGCCCCCGTGACAGGGCTCAATGAGCAGTTCTTC.